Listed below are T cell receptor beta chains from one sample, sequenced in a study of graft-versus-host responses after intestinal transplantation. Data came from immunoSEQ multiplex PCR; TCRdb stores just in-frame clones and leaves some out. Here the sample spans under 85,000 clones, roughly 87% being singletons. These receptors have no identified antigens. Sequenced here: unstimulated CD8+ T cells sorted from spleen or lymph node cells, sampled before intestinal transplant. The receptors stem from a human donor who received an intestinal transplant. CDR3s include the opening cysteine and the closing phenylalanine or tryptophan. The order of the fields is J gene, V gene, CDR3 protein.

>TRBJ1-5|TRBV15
CATSIGTGLQPQHF
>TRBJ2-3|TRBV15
CATSRRVSDTQYF
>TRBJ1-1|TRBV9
CASSVGGVNTEAFF
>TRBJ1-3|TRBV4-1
CASSQAGSGNTIYF
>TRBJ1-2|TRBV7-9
CASSSGSGRQDYGYTF
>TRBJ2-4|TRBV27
CASSTRTGENIQYF
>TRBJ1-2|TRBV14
CASSHGPANYGYTF
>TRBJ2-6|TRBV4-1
CASCGQGGSGANVLTF
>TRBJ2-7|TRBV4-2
CASSQDVGRGLSYEQYF
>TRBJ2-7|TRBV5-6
CASSWGTGSSYEQYF
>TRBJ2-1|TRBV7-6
CASSLMLRGSNEQFF
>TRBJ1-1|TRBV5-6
CASSLTGNTEAFF
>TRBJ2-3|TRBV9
CASSATGGTTDTQYF
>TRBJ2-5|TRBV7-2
CASSSGTSGRFQETQYF
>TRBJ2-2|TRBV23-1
CASNPREGGFGELFF
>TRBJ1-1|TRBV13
CASSLKGQLNTEAFF
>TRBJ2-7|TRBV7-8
CASNDGTGLEQYF
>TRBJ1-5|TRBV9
CASSVEGARNQPQHF
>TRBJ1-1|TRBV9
CASSPLGGTEAFF
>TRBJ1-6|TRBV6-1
CATQEGFSPLHF
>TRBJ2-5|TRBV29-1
CSVGAGETQYF
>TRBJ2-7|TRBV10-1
CASSSGTELLYF
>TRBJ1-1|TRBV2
CASSEWSAVNTEAFF
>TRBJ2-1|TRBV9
CASSVQGHEQFF
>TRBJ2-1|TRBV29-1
CSVDFRGVSNEQFF
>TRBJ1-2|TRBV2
CASSEALWDSNYGYTF
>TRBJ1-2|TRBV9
CASSVATGGGYGYTF
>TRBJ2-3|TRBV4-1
CASSQEEGTQYF
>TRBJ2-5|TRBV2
CATNPGTSVETQYF
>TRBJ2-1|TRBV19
CASSIGSGGPYNEQFF
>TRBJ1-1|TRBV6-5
CASSRQNTEAFF
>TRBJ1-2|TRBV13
CASSLGADYGYTF
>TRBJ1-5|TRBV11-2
CASSQGGGNQPQHF
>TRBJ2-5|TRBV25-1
CASSEGWDWETQYF
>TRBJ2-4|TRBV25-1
CASSTSGTAKNIQYF
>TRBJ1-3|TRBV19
CASSTNQPTKLSGNTIYF
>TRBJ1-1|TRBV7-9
CASSSTGKGNTEAFF